These T cell receptor beta chains were read from a single sample in a study of blood T cell repertoires in COVID-19. Profiling relied on immunoSEQ multiplex PCR, and the TCRdb table lists in-frame clones only, not all of them. The sample yields 370,000 or so clones, around 87% seen once. Source material: PBMCs or T cells enriched from blood (not recorded which). The receptors shown here come from a man aged 30 to 45 who had recovered from COVID-19. Both conserved end residues are trimmed from each CDR3. Fields, in order: J gene, V gene, CDR3 protein.

j_call: TRBJ1-2
v_call: TRBV30
cdr3_aa: ACGGMGYT

j_call: TRBJ1-2
v_call: TRBV6-6
cdr3_aa: ASSRTGLVSTYGYT

j_call: TRBJ2-5
v_call: TRBV6-5
cdr3_aa: ASSYGLGRGEETQY

j_call: TRBJ1-5
v_call: TRBV6-5
cdr3_aa: ASSTNPNQPQH

j_call: TRBJ2-5
v_call: TRBV5-8
cdr3_aa: ASNLGASEETQY

j_call: TRBJ1-6
v_call: TRBV30
cdr3_aa: ACSSGPYNSPLH

j_call: TRBJ2-1
v_call: TRBV6-5
cdr3_aa: ASSSFNEQF

j_call: TRBJ2-6
v_call: TRBV5-6
cdr3_aa: ASSGTQGKAGANVLT

j_call: TRBJ1-3
v_call: TRBV19
cdr3_aa: ASSIDREGGSGNTIY

j_call: TRBJ1-1
v_call: TRBV18
cdr3_aa: ASSERQGTPEAF

j_call: TRBJ1-4
v_call: TRBV7-2
cdr3_aa: ASTYLQGVGEKLF

j_call: TRBJ1-1
v_call: TRBV19
cdr3_aa: ASSLTGGTNTEAF

j_call: TRBJ1-3
v_call: TRBV2
cdr3_aa: ASSTGPGNTIY

j_call: TRBJ1-4
v_call: TRBV9
cdr3_aa: ASSPVMTLEKLF

j_call: TRBJ2-7
v_call: TRBV6-2/TRBV6-3
cdr3_aa: ASSPIGGYEQY

j_call: TRBJ1-1
v_call: TRBV18
cdr3_aa: ASSPGQFVNTEAF

j_call: TRBJ2-2
v_call: TRBV9
cdr3_aa: ASSGRTGGVNTGELF

j_call: TRBJ2-7
v_call: TRBV28
cdr3_aa: ASSWEPRERAYEQY

j_call: TRBJ2-2
v_call: TRBV28
cdr3_aa: ASRLPQNTGELF

j_call: TRBJ1-4
v_call: TRBV6-6
cdr3_aa: ASSPRQGVGNEKLF

j_call: TRBJ2-2
v_call: TRBV15
cdr3_aa: ATSTGNTGELF

j_call: TRBJ1-3
v_call: TRBV30
cdr3_aa: AWSVQWTAQGDSGNTIY

j_call: TRBJ1-2
v_call: TRBV11-2
cdr3_aa: ASSWGTDSYGYT

j_call: TRBJ1-2
v_call: TRBV6-6
cdr3_aa: ASSQEQGSYGYT

j_call: TRBJ1-5
v_call: TRBV10-3
cdr3_aa: AISEGAGQPQH

j_call: TRBJ1-5
v_call: TRBV6-6
cdr3_aa: ASSYEDTINQPQH

j_call: TRBJ1-2
v_call: TRBV6-5
cdr3_aa: ASSYSFQGLYGYT

j_call: TRBJ1-2
v_call: TRBV5-1
cdr3_aa: ASSPEQGRRDGYT

j_call: TRBJ2-3
v_call: TRBV27
cdr3_aa: ASSPRAGAGTDTQY

j_call: TRBJ2-1
v_call: TRBV14
cdr3_aa: ASSRTSGVNYNEQF

j_call: TRBJ1-1
v_call: TRBV4-1
cdr3_aa: ASSQGQGAEAF

j_call: TRBJ1-3
v_call: TRBV2
cdr3_aa: ASSYSSGNTIY

j_call: TRBJ1-3
v_call: TRBV5-1
cdr3_aa: ASGQGTGNTIY

j_call: TRBJ2-7
v_call: TRBV7-9
cdr3_aa: ASSLRTFPYEQY

j_call: TRBJ2-7
v_call: TRBV29-1
cdr3_aa: SVEGSGGYEQY

j_call: TRBJ1-2
v_call: TRBV4-1
cdr3_aa: ASSQGGYYGYT

j_call: TRBJ1-1
v_call: TRBV19
cdr3_aa: ASSIQGTTEAF

j_call: TRBJ1-3
v_call: TRBV6-2/TRBV6-3
cdr3_aa: ASSPDKQWGNTIY

j_call: TRBJ1-2
v_call: TRBV6-5
cdr3_aa: ASSYGTDYGYT